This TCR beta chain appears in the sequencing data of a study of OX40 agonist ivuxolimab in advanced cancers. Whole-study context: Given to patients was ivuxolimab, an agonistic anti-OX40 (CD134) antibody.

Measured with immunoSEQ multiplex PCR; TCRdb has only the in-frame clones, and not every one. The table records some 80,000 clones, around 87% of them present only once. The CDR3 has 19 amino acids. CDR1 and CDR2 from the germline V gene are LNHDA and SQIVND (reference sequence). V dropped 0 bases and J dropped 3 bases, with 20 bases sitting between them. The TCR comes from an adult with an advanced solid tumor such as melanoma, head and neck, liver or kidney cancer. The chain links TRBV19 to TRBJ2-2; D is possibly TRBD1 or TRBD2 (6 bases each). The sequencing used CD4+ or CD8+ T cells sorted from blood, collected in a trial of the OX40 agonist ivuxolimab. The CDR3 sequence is CASSIEFRRGSGDTGELFF. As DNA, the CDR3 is TGTGCCAGTAGTATAGAGTTTCGGAGGGGGTCTGGGGACACCGGGGAGCTGTTTTTT.